This TCR beta chain was retrieved from a study of T cells in Graves' hyperthyroidism and ophthalmopathy. With V trimmed by 6 bases and J by 5 bases, 18 bases remained unmatched. Per the germline V gene, CDR1 is SEHNR and CDR2 is FQNEAQ (reference sequence). The CDR3 is made up of 18 amino acids. Isolation of PBMCs was performed on about 10 ml fresh peripheral blood. This clonotype was recorded many times. The antigen remains unidentified. RNA transcripts yielded amplified TCR beta CDR3 regions. When the TCR CDR3 underwent first-round RT-PCR, the HTBI primer set was used. TCRdb fed the multiplex PCR reads into MiXCR, producing one record per CDR3 protein. In the table there are about 410,000 distinct CDR3 sequences, roughly 15% of which are singletons. Findings of the study overall: A 13 V-J signature model discriminated ophthalmopathy versus stable hyperthyroidism.

The TCR was taken from a man aged 18 to 30 with Graves' ophthalmopathy. The sequenced material came from blood. V usage is TRBV7-9 and J usage is TRBJ2-1, with 8 bases fitting TRBD1. CDR3 DNA sequence: TGTGCCAGCAGACCACGGACCCGGACAGGGCAAATGGACAATGAGCAGTTCTTC. Amino acids: CASRPRTRTGQMDNEQFF.